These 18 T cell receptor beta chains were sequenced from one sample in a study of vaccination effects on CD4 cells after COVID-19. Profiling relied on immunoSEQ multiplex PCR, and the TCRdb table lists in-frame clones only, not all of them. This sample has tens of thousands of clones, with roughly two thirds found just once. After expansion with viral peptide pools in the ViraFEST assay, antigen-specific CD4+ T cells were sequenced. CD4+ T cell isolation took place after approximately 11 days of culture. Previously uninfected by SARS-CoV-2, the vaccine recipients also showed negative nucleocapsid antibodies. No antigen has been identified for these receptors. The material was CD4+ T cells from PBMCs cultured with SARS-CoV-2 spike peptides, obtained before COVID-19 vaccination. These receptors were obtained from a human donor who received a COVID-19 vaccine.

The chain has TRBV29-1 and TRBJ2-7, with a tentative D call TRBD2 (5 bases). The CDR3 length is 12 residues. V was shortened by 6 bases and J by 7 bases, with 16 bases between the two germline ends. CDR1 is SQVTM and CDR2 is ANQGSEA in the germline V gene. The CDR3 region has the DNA TGCAGCGTAGGTCAGCGGACGGGGGAGCAGTACTTC. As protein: CSVGQRTGEQYF.

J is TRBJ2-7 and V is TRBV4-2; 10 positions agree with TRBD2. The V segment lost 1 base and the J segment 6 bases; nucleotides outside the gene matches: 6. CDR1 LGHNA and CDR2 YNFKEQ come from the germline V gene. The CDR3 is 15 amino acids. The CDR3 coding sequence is TGTGCCAGCAGCCAAGCCAGCGGGGGGGCCCTCGAGCAGTACTTC. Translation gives CASSQASGGALEQYF.

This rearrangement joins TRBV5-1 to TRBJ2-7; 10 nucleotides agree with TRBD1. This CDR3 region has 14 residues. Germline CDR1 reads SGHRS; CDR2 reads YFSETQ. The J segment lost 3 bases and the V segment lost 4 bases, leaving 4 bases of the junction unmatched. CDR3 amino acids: CASSIDRGHYEQYF. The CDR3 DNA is TGCGCCAGCAGCATAGACAGGGGGCACTACGAGCAGTACTTC.

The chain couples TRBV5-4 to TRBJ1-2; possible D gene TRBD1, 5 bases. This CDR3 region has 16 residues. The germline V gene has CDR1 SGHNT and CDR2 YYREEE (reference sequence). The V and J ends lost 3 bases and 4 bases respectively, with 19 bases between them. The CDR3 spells CASSSLTWGGTYGYTF. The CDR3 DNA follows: TGTGCCAGCAGCTCCTTAACCTGGGGGGGAACCTATGGCTACACCTTC. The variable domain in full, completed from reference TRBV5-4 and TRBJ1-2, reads ETGVTQSPTHLIKTRGQQVTLRCSSQSGHNTVSWYQQALGQGPQFIFQYYREEENGRGNFPPRFSGLQFPNYSSELNVNALELDDSALYLCASSSLTWGGTYGYTFGSGTRLTVV.

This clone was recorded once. CDR3 DNA: TGTGCCAGCTCACGGAATCCGATAGGACTAGCGGGGGGCACAGATACGCAGTATTTT. Its protein product is CASSRNPIGLAGGTDTQYF. V gene TRBV18 combines with J gene TRBJ2-3; the match to TRBD2 covers 13 bases. The CDR3 is 19 amino acids. With V trimmed by 4 bases and J by 1 base, 11 bases remained unmatched. Germline lookup yields CDR1 KGHSH and CDR2 LQKENI.

This CDR3 is CASSLSPTENYGYTF. The CDR3 bases are TGCGCCAGCAGCTTGTCCCCTACAGAAAACTATGGCTACACCTTC. The gene calls are TRBV5-1 and TRBJ1-2; D uncertain. There are 15 residues in the CDR3. V was pared by 1 base and J by 2 bases, with 12 bases between. Germline-derived CDR1 and CDR2 are SGHRS and YFSETQ.

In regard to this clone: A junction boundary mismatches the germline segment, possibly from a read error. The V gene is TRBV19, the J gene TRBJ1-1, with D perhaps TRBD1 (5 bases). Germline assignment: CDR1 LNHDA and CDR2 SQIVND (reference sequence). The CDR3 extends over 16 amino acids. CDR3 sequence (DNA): TGTGTCAGTAGTATAGTTGAGGCAGGGCTGAACACTGAAGCTTTCTTT. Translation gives CVSSIVEAGLNTEAFF.

The CDR3 DNA is TGCGCCAGCAGCCGCAATACAGGTATGAACACTGAAGCTTTCTTT. This gives the protein CASSRNTGMNTEAFF. V usage is TRBV4-1 and J usage is TRBJ1-1; weak D call: TRBD1 (5 bases). The CDR3 has 15 amino acids. Trimming took 4 bases from V and 0 from J, leaving 12 bases between them. Germline values: CDR1 MGHRA, CDR2 YSYEKL.

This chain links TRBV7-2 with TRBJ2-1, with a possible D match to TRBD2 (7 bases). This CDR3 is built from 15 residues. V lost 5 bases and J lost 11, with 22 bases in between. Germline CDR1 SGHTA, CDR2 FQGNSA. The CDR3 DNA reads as TGTGCCAGCAGCAAGTCGGGGGGAACGGGGGCCCAGCAGTTCTTC. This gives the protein CASSKSGGTGAQQFF.

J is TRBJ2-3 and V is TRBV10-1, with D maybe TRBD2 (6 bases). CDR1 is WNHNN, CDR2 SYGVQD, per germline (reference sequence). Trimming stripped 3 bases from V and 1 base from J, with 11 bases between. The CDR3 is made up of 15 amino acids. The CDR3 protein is CASSDRGGGTDTQYF. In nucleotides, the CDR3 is TGCGCCAGCAGTGACCGGGGCGGGGGCACAGATACGCAGTATTTT.

This chain's CDR3 is CASSQEVPSYNEQFF. The CDR3 DNA sequence: TGTGCCAGCAGCCAAGAGGTCCCGTCCTACAATGAGCAGTTCTTC. The chain uses TRBV3-1 (or the pseudogene TRBV3-2) and TRBJ2-1; D is unresolved. The CDR3 runs to 15 residues. The germline gives CDR1 LGHDT, CDR2 YNNKEL (reference sequence). V was pared by 0 bases and J by 1 base, with 7 bases between.

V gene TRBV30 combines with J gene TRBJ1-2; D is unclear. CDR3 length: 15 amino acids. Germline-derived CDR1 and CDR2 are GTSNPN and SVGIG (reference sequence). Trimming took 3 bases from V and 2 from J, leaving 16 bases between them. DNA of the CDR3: TGTGCCTGGAGATTAGGGCAACGGGCCAACTATGGCTACACCTTC. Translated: CAWRLGQRANYGYTF.

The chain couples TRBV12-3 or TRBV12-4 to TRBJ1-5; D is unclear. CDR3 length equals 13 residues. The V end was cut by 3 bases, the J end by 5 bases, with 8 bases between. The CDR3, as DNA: TGTGCCAGCAGTTTTGGAGGGTATCAGCCCCAGCATTTT. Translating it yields CASSFGGYQPQHF.

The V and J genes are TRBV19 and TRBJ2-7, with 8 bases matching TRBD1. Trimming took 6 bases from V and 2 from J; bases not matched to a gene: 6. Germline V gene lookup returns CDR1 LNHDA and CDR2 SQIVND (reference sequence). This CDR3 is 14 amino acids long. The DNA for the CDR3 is TGTGCCAGTAGGCGGACAGGGAGCGCCTACGAGCAGTACTTC. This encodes CASRRTGSAYEQYF. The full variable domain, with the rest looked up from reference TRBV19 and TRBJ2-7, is DGGITQSPKYLFRKEGQNVTLSCEQNLNHDAMYWYRQDPGQGLRLIYYSQIVNDFQKGDIAEGYSVSREKKESFPLTVTSAQKNPTAFYLCASRRTGSAYEQYFGPGTRLTVT.

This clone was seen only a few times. The CDR3 sequence: CSASLQVGYTF. DNA for the CDR3: TGCAGTGCCTCGTTACAGGTCGGCTACACCTTC. The chain links TRBV20-1 to TRBJ1-2; possible D gene TRBD1, 5 bases. CDR3 size: 11 residues. V lost 6 bases and J 8 bases, leaving 13 bases between the germline ends. The germline V gene encodes CDR1 DFQATT and CDR2 SNEGSKA (reference sequence).

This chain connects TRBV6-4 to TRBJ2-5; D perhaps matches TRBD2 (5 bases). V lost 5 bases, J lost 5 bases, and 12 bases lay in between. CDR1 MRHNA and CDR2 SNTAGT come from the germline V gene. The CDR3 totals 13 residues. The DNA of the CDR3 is TGTGCCAGCAGTAATCGGGGATTGGAGACCCAGTACTTC. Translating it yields CASSNRGLETQYF.

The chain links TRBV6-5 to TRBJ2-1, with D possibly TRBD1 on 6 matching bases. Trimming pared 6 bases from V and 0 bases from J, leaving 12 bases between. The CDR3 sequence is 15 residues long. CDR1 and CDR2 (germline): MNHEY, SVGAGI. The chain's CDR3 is CASSFRDISYNEQFF. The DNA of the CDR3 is TGTGCCAGCAGCTTCCGGGACATCTCCTACAATGAGCAGTTCTTC.

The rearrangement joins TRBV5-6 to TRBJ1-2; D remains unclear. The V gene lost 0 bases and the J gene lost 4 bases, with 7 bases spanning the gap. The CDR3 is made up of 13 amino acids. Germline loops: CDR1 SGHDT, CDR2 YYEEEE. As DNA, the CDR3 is TGTGCCAGCAGCTTGGAGGGTAGCTATGGCTACACCTTC. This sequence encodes CASSLEGSYGYTF. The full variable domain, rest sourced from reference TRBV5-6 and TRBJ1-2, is DAGVTQSPTHLIKTRGQQVTLRCSPKSGHDTVSWYQQALGQGPQFIFQYYEEEERQRGNFPDRFSGHQFPNYSSELNVNALLLGDSALYLCASSLEGSYGYTFGSGTRLTVV.